Here is one TCR beta chain with its context. The trim removed 5 bases at V and 6 bases at J, leaving 13 bases unmatched. The germline gives CDR1 MNHEY, CDR2 SMNVEV (reference sequence). The CDR3 has 17 residues. These data come from a study of blood T cell repertoires in COVID-19. Study summary: There were acute and convalescent COVID-19 samples, and they came from the United States, Italy and Spain. T cells, B-cell-depleted T cells, or PBMCs provided the cDNA or gDNA that served as material.

Per the study methods: Nucleated cell number was recorded as an estimate derived from reference gene primer amplification. Measured with immunoSEQ multiplex PCR; TCRdb has only the in-frame clones, and not every one. V and J calls and clone size are those listed in that table; D and trimming were worked out from the DNA. The table includes tens of thousands of clones, 74% detected once. The chain joins TRBV27 to TRBJ2-3, with TRBD2 matching over 11 bases. This TCR came from an elderly woman with acute or convalescent COVID-19. The sequenced sample was peripheral blood. Here the CDR3 reads CASSPQLLAGVPDTQYF. The CDR3 DNA is TGTGCCAGCAGTCCCCAACTACTAGCGGGAGTCCCCGATACGCAGTATTTT.